These 16 T cell receptor beta chains were sequenced from one sample in a study of cytomegalovirus exposure and HLA in healthy donors. Primers for the PCR totalled 60 Vbeta and 13 Jbeta. The table came from immunoSEQ multiplex PCR; TCRdb's copy has only in-frame clones and leaves some out. In all, the sample yields 140,000 to 150,000 clones. Sequencing was carried out using PBMCs. The receptors here all came from a male donor in good health and CMV-seronegative.

V gene TRBV7-2 combines with J gene TRBJ2-5, with 10 bases matching TRBD2. This CDR3 is built from 16 residues. CDR1 is SGHTA and CDR2 is FQGNSA in the germline V gene. J lost 5 bases, V lost 6 bases, and 12 bases had no gene match. Here the CDR3 reads CASSRAGGSGGETQYF. The DNA for the CDR3 is TGTGCCAGCAGTCGAGCGGGGGGGTCGGGAGGGGAGACCCAGTACTTC.

The CDR3 DNA follows: TGTGCCAGTAGCCTAGACTACTCCTACGAGCAGTACTTC. It yields the protein CASSLDYSYEQYF. The chain links TRBV19 to TRBJ2-7; D might be TRBD2 (5 bases). Trimming took off 6 bases at V and 0 bases at J, with 9 bases between the two ends. CDR3 size: 13 residues. Germline V CDR1 and CDR2: LNHDA, SQIVND (reference sequence).

V and J are TRBV10-2 and TRBJ2-5; no firm D call. Germline lookup yields CDR1 WSHSY and CDR2 SAAADI. V was trimmed by 0 bases and J by 3 bases, leaving 5 bases between them. The CDR3 is 13 amino acids. CDR3 coding DNA: TGCGCCAGCAGTGAGTCGTTAGAAGAGACCCAGTACTTC. This gives the protein CASSESLEETQYF.

The V gene is TRBV6-1, the J gene TRBJ2-1; D uncertain. This CDR3 region has 16 residues. V was trimmed by 1 base and J by 3 bases, leaving 13 bases between them. The V gene's germline CDR1 is MNHNS and CDR2 SASEGT. CDR3 DNA sequence: TGTGCCAGCAGTGAAGAACTGGCGGATAGCTACAATGAGCAGTTCTTC. This codes for CASSEELADSYNEQFF.

The rearrangement joins TRBV18 to TRBJ2-1, with D perhaps matching TRBD2 (6 bases). The CDR3 sequence is 17 residues long. V was shortened by 4 bases and J by 6 bases, with 22 bases between the two germline ends. The germline CDR1 and CDR2 sequences are KGHSH and LQKENI. The CDR3 region is CASSRSPGGNSRNEQFF. The CDR3 nucleotides are TGTGCCAGCTCACGATCGCCCGGCGGGAATTCGCGCAATGAGCAGTTCTTC.

The gene calls are TRBV7-9 and TRBJ2-7; D is perhaps TRBD2 (5 bases). The CDR3 runs 13 residues. Germline CDR1 is SEHNR and CDR2 is FQNEAQ (reference sequence). Between the trimmed V and J ends, which lost 11 bases and 1 base, there was a span of 15 bases. This CDR3 is CAYVRDRSYEQYF. The CDR3, as DNA: TGTGCCTACGTGAGGGATAGGTCCTACGAGCAGTACTTC.

The CDR3 loop is CASSAGDRLNSPLHF. The CDR3 region has the DNA TGTGCCAGCAGCGCCGGGGACAGGCTGAATTCACCCCTCCACTTT. The chain is built from TRBV9 and TRBJ1-6; 8 positions match TRBD1. Per germline, CDR1 SGDLS and CDR2 YYNGEE. The CDR3 consists of 15 residues. V shed 3 bases and J 7 bases; nucleotides not matched to a gene: 6.

The chain joins TRBV29-1 to TRBJ1-5; D is undetermined. CDR3 length: 12 amino acids. CDR1 is SQVTM, CDR2 ANQGSEA, per germline. The germline V and J ends were trimmed by 6 bases and 6 bases, with 12 bases remaining between them. CDR3 sequence: CSVRESGQPQHF. CDR3 in DNA: TGCAGCGTCCGGGAAAGTGGTCAGCCCCAGCATTTT.

The chain carries TRBV30 and TRBJ2-1; D remains unclear. Trimming took off 1 base at V and 12 bases at J, with 10 bases between the two ends. CDR1 and CDR2 (germline): GTSNPN, SVGIG (reference sequence). CDR3 length equals 11 residues. CDR3 sequence: CAWSDQSGQFF. CDR3 nucleotide sequence: TGTGCCTGGAGTGATCAATCGGGGCAGTTCTTC.

The J gene is TRBJ2-3, the V gene TRBV25-1, with a weak D call TRBD2 (5 bases). Per germline, CDR1 MGHDK and CDR2 SYGVNS. Trimming stripped 7 bases from V and 5 bases from J, with 19 bases between. The CDR3 has 15 residues. The CDR3 DNA is TGTGCCAGCACTCCCACGGGGTCGTTCGGAGATACGCAGTATTTT. It yields the protein CASTPTGSFGDTQYF. Supplemented by reference TRBV25-1 and TRBJ2-3, the full variable domain reads EADIYQTPRYLVIGTGKKITLECSQTMGHDKMYWYQQDPGMELHLIHYSYGVNSTEKGDLSSESTVSRIRTEHFPLTLESARPSHTSQYLCASTPTGSFGDTQYFGPGTRLTVL.

The V call is TRBV19, the J call TRBJ1-5, with D maybe TRBD1 (6 bases). V was clipped by 1 base and J by 4 bases, with 11 bases between them. CDR3 length: 15 residues. CDR1 is LNHDA, CDR2 SQIVND, per germline (reference sequence). The DNA of the CDR3 is TGTGCCAGTAGTATAGTGGGTGACAGGAATCAGCCCCAGCATTTT. It yields the protein CASSIVGDRNQPQHF.

The chain carries TRBV29-1 and TRBJ1-2, with a weak D call TRBD1 (6 bases). Per germline, CDR1 SQVTM and CDR2 ANQGSEA. Deletions cut 5 bases from V and 1 base from J, with 17 bases between. This CDR3 comprises 15 residues. DNA of the CDR3: TGCAGCGTTTCCCCCCTGAGGGGGAGTAACTATGGCTACACCTTC. It specifies CSVSPLRGSNYGYTF.

The chain recombines TRBV29-1 with TRBJ2-1; no reliable D call. V lost 1 base to trimming and J lost 7 bases, with 11 bases between them. The CDR3 covers 13 residues. The germline gives CDR1 SQVTM, CDR2 ANQGSEA. The CDR3 here is CSVEVGEQNEQFF. The CDR3 DNA reads TGCAGCGTTGAAGTGGGCGAACAGAATGAGCAGTTCTTC.

The rearrangement joins TRBV18 to TRBJ1-1; D gene unclear. The germline V gene encodes CDR1 KGHSH and CDR2 LQKENI. Trimming cost V 1 base and J 0 bases, with 9 bases left between them. The length of the CDR3 is 15 residues. CDR3 sequence (DNA): TGTGCCAGCTCACCACGCTCGGAGATGAACACTGAAGCTTTCTTT. It encodes CASSPRSEMNTEAFF.

The V gene is TRBV7-9, the J gene TRBJ2-7, with 11 bases lining up with TRBD2. The CDR3 runs 14 residues. V lost 3 bases and J lost 7; bases outside the gene matches: 5. Germline-derived CDR1 and CDR2 are SEHNR and FQNEAQ (reference sequence). DNA of the CDR3: TGTGCCAGCAGCTTTAGCGGGGGGGCCCGTGAGCAGTACTTC. Its translation: CASSFSGGAREQYF.

The chain couples TRBV7-3 to TRBJ1-1; D remains unclear. The CDR3 runs to 13 residues. V dropped 5 bases and J dropped 2 bases, with 9 bases sitting between them. Germline assignment: CDR1 SGHTA and CDR2 FQGTGA. CDR3 residues: CASSPEVNTEAFF. The CDR3 nucleotides read TGTGCCAGCAGCCCGGAGGTTAACACTGAAGCTTTCTTT.